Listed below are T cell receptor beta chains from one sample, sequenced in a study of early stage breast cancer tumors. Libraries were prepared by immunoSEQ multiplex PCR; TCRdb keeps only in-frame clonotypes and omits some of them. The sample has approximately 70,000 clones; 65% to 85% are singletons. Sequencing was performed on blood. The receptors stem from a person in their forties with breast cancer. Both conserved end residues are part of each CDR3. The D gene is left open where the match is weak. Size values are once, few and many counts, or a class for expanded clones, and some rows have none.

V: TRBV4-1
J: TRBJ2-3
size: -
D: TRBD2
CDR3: CASSQAGGGTDTQYF
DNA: TGCGCCAGCAGCCAAGCGGGAGGGGGGACAGATACGCAGTATTTT

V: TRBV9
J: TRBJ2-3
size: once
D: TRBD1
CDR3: CASSASRGLTDTQYF
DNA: TGTGCCAGCAGCGCATCCAGGGGGCTCACAGATACGCAGTATTTT

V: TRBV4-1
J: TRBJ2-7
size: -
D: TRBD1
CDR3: CASSFRQGTNEQYF
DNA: TGCGCCAGCAGCTTTCGACAGGGAACCAACGAGCAGTACTTC

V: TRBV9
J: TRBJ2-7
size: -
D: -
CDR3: CASSVGEGPTYEQYF
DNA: TGTGCCAGCAGCGTAGGTGAAGGTCCTACATACGAGCAGTACTTC

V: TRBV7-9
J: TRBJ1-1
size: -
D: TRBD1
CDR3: CASRDRRDTEAFF
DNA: TGTGCCAGCAGGGACAGGAGGGACACTGAAGCTTTCTTT

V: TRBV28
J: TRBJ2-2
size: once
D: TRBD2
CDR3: CASSKPWTSGSLTGELFF
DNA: TGTGCCAGCAGCAAACCCTGGACTAGCGGGAGTCTTACCGGGGAGCTGTTTTTT

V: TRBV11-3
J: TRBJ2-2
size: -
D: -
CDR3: CASSSCRGNTGELFF
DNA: TGTGCCAGCAGCTCGTGTCGGGGAAACACCGGGGAGCTGTTTTTT

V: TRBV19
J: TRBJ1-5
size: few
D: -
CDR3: CASSMENSYSNQPQHF
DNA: TGTGCCAGTAGTATGGAAAACAGTTATAGCAATCAGCCCCAGCATTTT

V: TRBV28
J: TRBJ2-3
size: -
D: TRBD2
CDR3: CASSRLAGDTQYF
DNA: TGTGCCAGCAGTAGGCTAGCGGGAGATACGCAGTATTTT

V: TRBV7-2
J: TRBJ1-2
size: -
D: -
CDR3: CASSLAHDFYGYTF
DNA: TGTGCCAGCAGCTTAGCGCACGATTTCTATGGCTACACCTTC

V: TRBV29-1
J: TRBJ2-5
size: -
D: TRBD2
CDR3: CSAGGETQYF
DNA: TGCAGCGCGGGGGGGGAGACCCAGTACTTC

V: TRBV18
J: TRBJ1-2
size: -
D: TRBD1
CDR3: CASSPPQGDFGYTF
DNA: TGTGCCAGCTCACCACCGCAGGGGGACTTTGGCTACACCTTC

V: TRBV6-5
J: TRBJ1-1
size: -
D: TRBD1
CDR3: CASRAGTGNTEAFF
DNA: TGTGCCAGCAGGGCCGGGACAGGGAACACTGAAGCTTTCTTT

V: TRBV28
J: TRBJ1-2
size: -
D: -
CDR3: CASSLSQNYGYTF
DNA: TGTGCCAGCAGTTTATCCCAGAACTATGGCTACACCTTC

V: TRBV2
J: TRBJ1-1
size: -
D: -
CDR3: CASSEAGLTEAFF
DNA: TGTGCCAGCAGTGAAGCAGGGCTGACTGAAGCTTTCTTT

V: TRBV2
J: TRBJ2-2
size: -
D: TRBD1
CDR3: CASSPMGQGVTGELFF
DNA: TGTGCCAGCAGTCCGATGGGACAGGGGGTGACCGGGGAGCTGTTTTTT

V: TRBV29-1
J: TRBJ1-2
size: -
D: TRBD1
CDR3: CSAAGTGSDGYTF
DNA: TGCAGCGCCGCCGGGACAGGTTCTGATGGCTACACCTTC

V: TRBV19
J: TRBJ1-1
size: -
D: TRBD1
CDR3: CASSFDRGGTEAFF
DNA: TGTGCCAGTAGTTTCGACAGGGGGGGCACTGAAGCTTTCTTT

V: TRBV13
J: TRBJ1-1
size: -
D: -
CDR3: CASSARDGRGTEAFF
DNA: TGTGCCAGCAGCGCACGAGACGGGCGGGGGACTGAAGCTTTCTTT

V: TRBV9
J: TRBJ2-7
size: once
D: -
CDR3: CASSARDPAIEQYF
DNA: TGTGCCAGCAGCGCGAGGGACCCAGCTATCGAGCAGTACTTC

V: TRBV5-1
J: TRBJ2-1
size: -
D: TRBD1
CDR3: CASSIGTGRHEQFF
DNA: TGCGCCAGCAGCATTGGGACAGGGAGGCATGAGCAGTTCTTC

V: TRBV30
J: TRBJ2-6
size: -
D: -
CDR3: CAWSTLSGANVLTF
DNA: TGTGCCTGGAGTACTCTCTCTGGGGCCAACGTCCTGACTTTC

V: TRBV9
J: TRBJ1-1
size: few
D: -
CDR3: CASSVVPGNTEAFF
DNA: TGTGCCAGCAGCGTAGTTCCAGGGAACACTGAAGCTTTCTTT

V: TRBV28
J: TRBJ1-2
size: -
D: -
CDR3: CASSLGGTHGYTF
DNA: TGTGCCAGCAGTTTGGGGGGCACGCATGGCTACACCTTC

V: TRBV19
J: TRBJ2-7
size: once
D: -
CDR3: CASSIAAGESEQYF
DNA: TGTGCCAGTAGTATAGCCGCTGGGGAAAGCGAGCAGTACTTC

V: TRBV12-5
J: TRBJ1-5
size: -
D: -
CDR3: CASGLTGRYSNQPQHF
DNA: TGTGCTAGTGGTTTGACAGGGCGTTACAGCAATCAGCCCCAGCATTTT

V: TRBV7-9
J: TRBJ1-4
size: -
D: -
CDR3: CASSLTATNEKLFF
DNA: TGTGCCAGCAGCTTGACGGCAACTAATGAAAAACTGTTTTTT

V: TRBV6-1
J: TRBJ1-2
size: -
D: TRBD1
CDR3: CASSHGDRGYYGYTF
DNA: TGTGCCAGCAGTCATGGGGACAGGGGATACTATGGCTACACCTTC

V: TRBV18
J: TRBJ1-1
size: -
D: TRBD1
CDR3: CASSPETGLLGTEAFF
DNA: TGTGCCAGCTCACCAGAGACAGGGCTTCTCGGGACTGAAGCTTTCTTT

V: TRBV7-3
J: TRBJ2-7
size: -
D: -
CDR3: CASSLTGGAGAEQYF
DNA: TGTGCCAGCAGCTTAACAGGAGGTGCAGGGGCCGAGCAGTACTTC

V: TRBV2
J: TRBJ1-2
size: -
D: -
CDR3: CASSLTPGGGSGYTF
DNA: TGTGCCAGCAGCCTTACTCCGGGGGGCGGGTCCGGCTACACCTTC

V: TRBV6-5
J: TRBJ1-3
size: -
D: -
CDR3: CASSYSPPSTGNTIYF
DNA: TGTGCCAGCAGTTACTCGCCGCCCTCGACTGGAAACACCATATATTTT

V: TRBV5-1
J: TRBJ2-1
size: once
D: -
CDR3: CASSLGGTKNNEQFF
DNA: TGCGCCAGCAGCTTGGGAGGGACCAAAAACAATGAGCAGTTCTTC

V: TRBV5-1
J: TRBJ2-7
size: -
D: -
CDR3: CASSLGTTYEQYF
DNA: TGCGCCAGCAGCTTGGGGACTACCTACGAGCAGTACTTC